This T cell receptor beta chain derives from a study of Ad26.COV2.S vaccination and SARS-CoV-2 variants. The study, taken as a whole, reports: An underestimation of total T cell responses may have resulted from the TCR breadth and depth analyses. Recipients of vaccine and of placebo showed similar breadth of their non-spike TCR repertoires. Substantial breadth was reportedly displayed by spike-specific CD8+ and CD4+ T cell responses after vaccination.

Per germline, CDR1 SNHLY and CDR2 FYNNEI. The ends lost 7 bases at V and 7 bases at J; junction bases unmatched: 7. The CDR3 contains 12 residues. Treatment noted: some 20 received Ad26.COV2.S at low or high dose, single or two shots; 5 received placebo; per-sample allocation not given. Sample collection was performed on day 63 after the first vaccine or placebo injection. The individual, an adult aged 18-55 years, was a donor in Boston. Profiling relied on immunoSEQ multiplex PCR, and the TCRdb table lists in-frame clones only, not all of them. The data hold 400,000 to 450,000 clones, with approximately 92% observed a single time. With regard to this clone: Its antigen remains unidentified.

This TCR was sampled from a person aged 18-65 years who received the Ad26.COV2.S COVID-19 vaccine or a placebo. The V gene is TRBV2, the J gene TRBJ2-7; 7 bases line up with TRBD1. Sequenced here: peripheral blood, sampled in a trial of Ad26.COV2.S vaccine versus placebo. The CDR3 loop is CASTGQAVEQYF. Written as DNA, the CDR3 is TGTGCCAGCACCGGACAGGCGGTTGAGCAGTACTTC.